This TCR beta chain comes out of a study of OX40 agonist ivuxolimab in advanced cancers. A note on the overall study: Ivuxolimab was an agonistic, fully human IgG2 monoclonal antibody directed against OX40 (CD134), a costimulatory receptor. Peripheral TCRbeta sequencing aimed to test whether ivuxolimab altered TCR sequence diversity and caused clonal T-cell expansion. Intravenous ivuxolimab was administered to patients every 2 weeks at six dose levels: 0.01, 0.1, 0.3, 1.5, 3 and 10 mg/kg. The monotherapy dose-escalation portion (N ≈ 55 patients) of the phase I ivuxolimab trial is reported in the paper. Patients were allowed to have had prior anti-PD-1, anti-PD-L1 or anti-CTLA-4 therapy, and less than 45% of the dose-escalation patients had previously received checkpoint inhibitors. The dose-escalation cohort was around 83% male with a mean age of about 60 years, ranging from 23 to 79. Among the roughly 50 dose-escalation patients, 19 had hepatocellular carcinoma, roughly 15 melanoma, 9 renal cell carcinoma and 9 head and neck cancer. Three dose-escalation patients achieved partial responses, one with hepatocellular carcinoma and two with cutaneous melanoma.

Broad study findings and their caveats: Low levels of normalized T-cell clonal expansion were also seen in some nonresponding patients. At doses of 0.1 to 3.0 mg/kg, clonal expansion of both CD4+ and CD8+ blood T cells was observed from baseline to week 6. After ivuxolimab, CD8+ T cells had more expanded clones than CD4+ T cells on average. In the 0.1-3.0 mg/kg groups, partial responders had among the lowest normalized peripheral clonal expansion, particularly in CD8+ T cells. Antigen specificity was not determined for the clonally expanded peripheral T cells.

The trial excluded patients who had a history of autoimmune disease or were on systemic immunosuppression. Peripheral blood for TCR sequencing was collected from all dose cohorts at baseline, on cycle 4 day 1, and on cycle 7 day 1. Samples were obtained from an open-label, multicenter, first-in-human phase I dose-escalation trial of ivuxolimab. Adults with locally advanced or metastatic melanoma, renal cell, hepatocellular, or head and neck squamous cell carcinoma were enrolled in the trial. Before TCR sequencing, CD4+ T cells and CD8+ T cells were sorted from peripheral blood as separate populations. Genomic DNA was isolated from the sorted cells so that the TCRbeta CDR3 region could be sequenced. The immunoSEQ Assay was used to sequence the TCRbeta CDR3 regions. TCRdb's version of the immuneACCESS table is confined to in-frame rearrangements and falls short of the full clone set. An unresolved V gene accounts for under half of the shortfall where checked; the remainder is of unknown origin. For this sample the table gives tens of thousands of clones, of which 75% to 90% were detected only once. Around 0.19% of the sample lies in the top ten.

To note about this clone: This clone's antigen is unknown. There are no base qualities to consult, and no much larger clone falls within one base.

Spanning cysteine to phenylalanine, the CDR3 consists of 15 amino acids. Only the CDR3 part of the read is kept: 45 bases, read in frame from the first base. CDR1 MDHEN and CDR2 SYDVKM are derived from the germline V gene. V loses 6 bases, J loses 1 base, and the germline ends lie 13 bases apart. The specimen comprised CD4+ or CD8+ T cells sorted from blood, sampled in a trial of the OX40 agonist ivuxolimab. The receptor comes from an adult with an advanced solid tumor such as melanoma, head and neck, liver or kidney cancer. Rearrangement joined TRBV28 to TRBJ1-5, with an unclear D gene assignment. The base sequence is TGTGCCAGCAGCCCTATGACCGGGAGCAATCAGCCCCAGCATTTT. It encodes CASSPMTGSNQPQHF.